These T cell receptor beta chains were read from a single sample in a study of blood T cell repertoires in COVID-19. Repertoires were generated with immunoSEQ multiplex PCR, while TCRdb's copy carries only in-frame clones and drops some. The profile shows fewer than 200,000 clones, around four fifths of them singletons. The sample comprised peripheral blood. The receptors were gathered from a man in his sixties or seventies with active or convalescent COVID-19. CDR3s include the opening cysteine and the closing phenylalanine or tryptophan. Each record gives: clone size, V gene, D gene, J gene, CDR3 DNA, CDR3 protein. The D gene is left open where the match is weak. Size tells how often a clone was seen (once, few, many) or the class of an expanded clone, and some rows leave it out.

>medium-sized|TRBV9|TRBD1|TRBJ1-1
TGTGCCAGCAGCGTAGCCCCTAACCGGGACAGCCCTGAAGCTTTCTTT
CASSVAPNRDSPEAFF
>.|TRBV19|.|TRBJ2-3
TGTGCCAGTAGTATGAGGCTGGATACGCAGTATTTT
CASSMRLDTQYF
>.|TRBV5-6|.|TRBJ1-2
TGTGCCAGCAGCTCTGGCAGCTATGGCTACACCTTC
CASSSGSYGYTF
>.|TRBV18|.|TRBJ2-6
TGTGCCAGCTCACCCGGGATCAACTCTGGGGCCAACGTCCTGACTTTC
CASSPGINSGANVLTF
>.|TRBV7-9|TRBD1|TRBJ2-5
TGTGCCAGCAGCTCCCTAGCACAGGGGGGACAAGAGACCCAGTACTTC
CASSSLAQGGQETQYF
>.|TRBV5-1|TRBD1|TRBJ2-7
TGCGCCAGCAGCTTGGGGACAGGGTACTCCTCCTACGAGCAGTACTTC
CASSLGTGYSSYEQYF
>.|TRBV9|.|TRBJ1-2
TGTGCCAGCAGCTCCCAGGGTTATGGCTACACCTTC
CASSSQGYGYTF
>.|TRBV12-3/TRBV12-4|TRBD1|TRBJ2-3
TGTGCCACCGCCAGGGGGAACGCAGATACGCAGTATTTT
CATARGNADTQYF
>.|TRBV7-8|.|TRBJ2-1
TGTGCCAGCAGCTTAATTCCCGACTCGGTATACAATGAGCAGTTCTTC
CASSLIPDSVYNEQFF
>.|TRBV2|TRBD1|TRBJ1-3
TGTGCCAGCGACACAGGGACAGATGGAAACACCATATATTTT
CASDTGTDGNTIYF
>.|TRBV9|.|TRBJ2-7
TGTGCCAGCAGCGTAGGGGAAGGACAAACCTACGAGCAGTACTTC
CASSVGEGQTYEQYF
>.|TRBV6-5|TRBD1|TRBJ1-2
TGTGCCAGCAGTTCCGTCCGGGACAGGTGGTTCTATGGCTACACCTTC
CASSSVRDRWFYGYTF
>once|TRBV3-1/TRBV3-2|TRBD2|TRBJ2-4
TGTGCCAGCAGCCAAGCGGGGGGGCGGGAAAACATTCAGTACTTC
CASSQAGGRENIQYF